The rows below give T cell receptor beta chains drawn from one sample of a study of blood T cell repertoires in COVID-19. Repertoires were generated with immunoSEQ multiplex PCR, while TCRdb's copy carries only in-frame clones and drops some. The table includes about 42,000 clones, just over 85% detected once. The specimen sequenced was peripheral blood. Every receptor here comes from a man in his 70s with acute or convalescent COVID-19. The CDR3 runs from the conserved cysteine through the conserved F or W. A D gene is named only where the DNA matches it firmly. Size values are once, few and many counts, or a class for expanded clones, and some rows have none.

D | J | size | V | CDR3 | DNA
TRBD2 | TRBJ2-7 | NA | TRBV18 | CASSPPVRASGTYEQYF | TGTGCCAGCTCACCACCGGTAAGGGCTAGCGGTACCTACGAGCAGTACTTC
NA | TRBJ2-4 | NA | TRBV6-5 | CASSRAGTTKNIQYF | TGTGCCAGCAGCCGAGCCGGGACAACCAAAAACATTCAGTACTTC
NA | TRBJ2-1 | NA | TRBV18 | CASSDYQGSEFF | TGTGCCAGCTCAGACTACCAAGGGTCAGAGTTCTTC
NA | TRBJ2-7 | NA | TRBV2 | CASIRGGGPSEQYF | TGTGCCAGCATCAGAGGGGGGGGCCCCAGCGAGCAGTACTTC
TRBD1 | TRBJ1-1 | NA | TRBV7-2 | CASSLSPGRQGTEAFF | TGTGCCAGCAGCTTATCCCCTGGTCGACAGGGGACTGAAGCTTTCTTT
TRBD1 | TRBJ2-7 | NA | TRBV7-2 | CASSLGAGGAYEQYF | TGTGCCAGCAGCTTAGGGGCAGGGGGCGCCTACGAGCAGTACTTC
TRBD2 | TRBJ2-3 | NA | TRBV28 | CASSLAGTSGRATDTQYF | TGTGCCAGCAGCCTTGCCGGGACTAGCGGGAGGGCCACAGATACGCAGTATTTT
NA | TRBJ1-5 | NA | TRBV3-1/TRBV3-2 | CASSPSRTQGSQPQHF | TGTGCCAGCAGCCCCTCTAGAACTCAAGGAAGTCAGCCCCAGCATTTT
NA | TRBJ1-2 | NA | TRBV29-1 | CSVVVPNYGYTF | TGCAGCGTTGTAGTGCCCAACTATGGCTACACCTTC
NA | TRBJ1-3 | NA | TRBV5-1 | CASSTRVTSSGNTIYF | TGCGCCAGCAGCACCCGGGTGACCTCCTCTGGAAACACCATATATTTT
NA | TRBJ2-1 | NA | TRBV10-3 | CAISQGGITYNEQFF | TGTGCCATCTCCCAGGGGGGTATCACCTACAATGAGCAGTTCTTC
NA | TRBJ1-5 | NA | TRBV19 | CASSPQAGNQPQHF | TGTGCCAGTAGTCCGCAGGCCGGCAATCAGCCCCAGCATTTT
NA | TRBJ1-4 | NA | TRBV9 | CASSPMWGRREKLFF | TGTGCCAGCAGCCCTATGTGGGGGCGGAGGGAAAAACTGTTTTTT
NA | TRBJ1-2 | NA | TRBV6-5 | CASSYQGRDLYGYTF | TGTGCCAGCAGTTATCAGGGCAGAGACCTTTATGGCTACACCTTC
NA | TRBJ1-1 | NA | TRBV11-2 | CASSSRVTGEAFF | TGTGCCAGCAGCTCCAGGGTTACCGGCGAAGCTTTCTTT
TRBD1 | TRBJ2-2 | few | TRBV6-5 | CASRDRGPGGELFF | TGTGCCAGCAGAGACAGGGGGCCGGGCGGGGAGCTGTTTTTT
TRBD1 | TRBJ2-7 | few | TRBV19 | CASSIRTGAYEQYF | TGTGCCAGTAGTATTCGGACAGGGGCCTACGAGCAGTACTTC
NA | TRBJ1-1 | NA | TRBV10-3 | CAISNGGLAEAFF | TGTGCCATCAGTAACGGGGGGCTGGCTGAAGCTTTCTTT
NA | TRBJ1-5 | NA | TRBV6-5 | CASRADSNQPQHF | TGTGCCAGCAGAGCGGATAGCAATCAGCCCCAGCATTTT
TRBD1 | TRBJ2-3 | NA | TRBV19 | CASRPGTAQEDTQYF | TGTGCCAGTAGACCCGGGACAGCCCAAGAAGATACGCAGTATTTT
NA | TRBJ2-7 | NA | TRBV24-1 | CATSRGPYYEQYF | TGTGCCACCAGTCGCGGGCCCTACTACGAGCAGTACTTC
NA | TRBJ2-5 | NA | TRBV5-1 | CASTAGTPRVKTQYF | TGCGCCAGCACCGCCGGGACTCCAAGAGTCAAGACCCAGTACTTC
TRBD2 | TRBJ2-1 | few | TRBV5-1 | CASSLAAGGNNEQFF | TGCGCCAGCAGCTTGGCGGCGGGGGGGAACAATGAGCAGTTCTTC
TRBD1 | TRBJ1-4 | NA | TRBV3-1/TRBV3-2 | CASSQGTGYEKLFF | TGTGCCAGCAGCCAGGGGACAGGGTACGAAAAACTGTTTTTT
NA | TRBJ1-6 | NA | TRBV12-2 | CASRLGTGVNSPLHF | TGTGCAAGTCGCTTAGGGACAGGGGTCAATTCACCCCTCCACTTT
TRBD2 | TRBJ2-7 | once | TRBV28 | CASRTSGNFGEQYF | TGTGCCAGCAGGACTAGCGGGAATTTCGGCGAGCAGTACTTC